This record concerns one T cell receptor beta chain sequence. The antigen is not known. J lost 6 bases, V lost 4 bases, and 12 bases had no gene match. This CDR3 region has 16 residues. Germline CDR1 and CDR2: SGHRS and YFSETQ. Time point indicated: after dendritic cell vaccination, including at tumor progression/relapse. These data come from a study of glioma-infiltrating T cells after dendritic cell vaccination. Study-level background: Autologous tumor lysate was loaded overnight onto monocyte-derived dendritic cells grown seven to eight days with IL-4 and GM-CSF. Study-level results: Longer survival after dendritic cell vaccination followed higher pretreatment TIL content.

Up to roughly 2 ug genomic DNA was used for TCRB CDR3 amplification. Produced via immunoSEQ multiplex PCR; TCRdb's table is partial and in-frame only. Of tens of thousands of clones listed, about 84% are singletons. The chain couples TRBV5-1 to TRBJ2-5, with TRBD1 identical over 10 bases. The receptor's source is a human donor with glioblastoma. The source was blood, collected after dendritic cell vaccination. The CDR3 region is CASSRIPGTGEQTQYF. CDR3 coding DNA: TGCGCCAGCAGCAGGATTCCCGGGACAGGGGAGCAGACCCAGTACTTC.